This is a list of T cell receptor beta chains from one sample in a study of CD8+CD57+ T cells in acquired aplastic anemia. One entry per CDR3 protein results from TCRdb running MiXCR on the reads. The sample lists just over 450,000 distinct CDR3 sequences; roughly 34% were seen once. Sequencing was carried out using sorted CD4+, CD8+, or CD8+CD57+ T cells (not recorded which) from PBMCs. These receptor sequences come from a human donor with aplastic anemia. CDR3s include the opening cysteine and the closing phenylalanine or tryptophan. The order of the fields is J gene, clone size, D gene, V gene, CDR3 DNA, CDR3 protein. The D gene is left open where the match is weak. For some rows the clone size is stated as once, few or many, or as a class when expanded; others skip it.

TRBJ1-2	many	-	TRBV2	TGTGCCAGCAGCGGATACGGGGTTACAGGAGACACCTTC	CASSGYGVTGDTF
TRBJ1-2	many	-	TRBV29-1	TGCAGCGTTGGCAGGGATGGAACCTATGGCTACACCTTC	CSVGRDGTYGYTF
TRBJ1-2	-	-	TRBV12-3/TRBV12-4	TGTGCCAGCAGTTTATTCGGGTCGGGGACGGGGAGTGGGGGCTACACCTTC	CASSLFGSGTGSGGYTF
TRBJ2-7	-	-	TRBV2	TGTGCCAGCACTCTGGAGATCCACTACGAGCAGTACTTC	CASTLEIHYEQYF
TRBJ1-5	-	TRBD1	TRBV6-2/TRBV6-3	TGTGCCAGCAGTTACTCGACGCCGGACAGGGTTAATCAGCCCCAGCATTTT	CASSYSTPDRVNQPQHF
TRBJ2-5	-	-	TRBV6-2/TRBV6-3	TGTGCCAGCAGTTACTTGCGGGACACCGGGACCCAGTACTTC	CASSYLRDTGTQYF
TRBJ1-6	-	-	TRBV24-1	TGTGCCAGCAGTGACTTAGGGGGAGCGCTTAATTCACCCCTCCACTTT	CASSDLGGALNSPLHF
TRBJ1-5	-	-	TRBV25-1	TGTGCCAGCAGTTCCAGGACGAGAACAGAGGGGAAGCGGCAGCATTTT	CASSSRTRTEGKRQHF
TRBJ1-2	-	TRBD1	TRBV19	TGTGCCAGTAGTACGACAGGGACCTATGGCTACACCTTC	CASSTTGTYGYTF
TRBJ1-2	many	TRBD1	TRBV20-1	TGCAGTGGGGACAGGGGTAACTATGGCTACACCTTC	CSGDRGNYGYTF
TRBJ2-7	many	TRBD2	TRBV20-1	TGCAGTGCTAGAGCAGTAGGCGGGAGGGAACGAATGGGTGAGCAGTACTTC	CSARAVGGRERMGEQYF
TRBJ2-3	many	-	TRBV2	TGTGCCAGTGATCGCAGCGGGAGCACAGATACGCAGTATTTT	CASDRSGSTDTQYF
TRBJ2-7	few	-	TRBV5-1	TGCGCCAGCAGCTTGGTAGGGATAGGAGTGTACGAGCAGTACTTC	CASSLVGIGVYEQYF
TRBJ1-6	-	-	TRBV2	TGTGCCAGCAGTTTATCCCCTGGGCCCTCACCCCTCCACTTT	CASSLSPGPSPLHF
TRBJ2-1	-	-	TRBV6-1	TGTGCCAGCATTCGGACCGAATACAATGAGCAGTTCTTC	CASIRTEYNEQFF
TRBJ2-1	few	TRBD1	TRBV7-9	TGTGCCAGCAGCAGATACAGGGGCAATGAGCAGTTCTTC	CASSRYRGNEQFF
TRBJ2-1	-	TRBD2	TRBV11-1	TGTGCCAGCAGCTCCAGCGGTTGGGTGGGAGGGACTAACAATGAGCAGTTCTTC	CASSSSGWVGGTNNEQFF
TRBJ1-1	many	-	TRBV25-1	TGTGCCAGCAGTGAATATAGGTCCGGCGCTGAAGCTTTCTTT	CASSEYRSGAEAFF
TRBJ2-5	many	TRBD1	TRBV24-1	TGTGCCACCGCCCCCGGGACAGGTCAAGAGACCCAGTACTTC	CATAPGTGQETQYF
TRBJ1-6	many	-	TRBV5-5	TGTGCCAGCAGCCTCGGGTGGGAACCCTCACACTTT	CASSLGWEPSHF
TRBJ1-6	-	-	TRBV27	TGTGCCAGCAGAAGGGAGACTTCACCCCTCCACTTT	CASRRETSPLHF
TRBJ2-1	many	-	TRBV10-3	TGTGCCATCAGTGAGAGGACTATCTCCTACAATGAGCAGTTCTTC	CAISERTISYNEQFF
TRBJ2-5	many	-	TRBV7-2	TGTGCCAGCAGCTTGGATCGGGAGACCCAGTACTTC	CASSLDRETQYF
TRBJ2-3	many	-	TRBV7-3	TGTGCCAGCAGTGTAATGCCAGACAGTAGGATAGATACGCAGTATTTT	CASSVMPDSRIDTQYF
TRBJ2-5	-	-	TRBV2	TGCGCCAGCAGCCACGGAATCCAAGAGACCCAGTACTTC	CASSHGIQETQYF
TRBJ2-2	-	-	TRBV25-1	TGTGCCAGCAGTTTCTGGCGGGGGAACACCGGGGAGCTGTTTTTT	CASSFWRGNTGELFF
TRBJ1-2	many	-	TRBV14	TGTGCCAGCAGCCAAGTGCAGGGCTATGGCTACACCTTC	CASSQVQGYGYTF
TRBJ2-2	-	-	TRBV2	TGTGCCAGCAGTTTCGCCGGGACAGGGGAGCTGTTTTTT	CASSFAGTGELFF